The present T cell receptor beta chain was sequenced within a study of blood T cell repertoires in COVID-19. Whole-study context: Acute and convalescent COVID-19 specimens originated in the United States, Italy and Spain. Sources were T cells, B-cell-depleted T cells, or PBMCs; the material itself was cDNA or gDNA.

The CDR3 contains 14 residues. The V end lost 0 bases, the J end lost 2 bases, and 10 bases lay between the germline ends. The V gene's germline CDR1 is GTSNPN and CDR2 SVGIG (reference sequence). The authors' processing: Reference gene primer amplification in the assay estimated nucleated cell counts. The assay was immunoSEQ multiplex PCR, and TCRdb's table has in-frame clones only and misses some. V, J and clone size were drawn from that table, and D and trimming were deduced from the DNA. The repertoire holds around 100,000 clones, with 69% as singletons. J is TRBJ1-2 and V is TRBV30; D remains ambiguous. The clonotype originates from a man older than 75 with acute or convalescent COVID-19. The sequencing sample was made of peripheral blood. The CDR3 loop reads CAWSVPPANYGYTF. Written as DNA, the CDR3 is TGTGCCTGGAGTGTACCCCCAGCGAACTATGGCTACACCTTC.